The TCR beta chain under discussion was sequenced for a study of molecular identifiers for immune sequencing clone quantification. Findings and limits, study-wide: Sharing of a barcode by identical TCR molecules could cause highly expanded clone sizes to be underestimated.

This clonotype was detected many times. Its antigen remains unidentified. TCRdb processed the PCR reads anew with MiXCR; each CDR3 protein has one entry. The table shows around 480,000 distinct CDR3 sequences, with around 23% occurring only once. The origin of this receptor is a human donor in good health. Some libraries in this study had Jurkat cell RNA spiked in. Sequencing used naive CD8+ T cells from blood, with Jurkat cell RNA spiked in. The subset was: FACS-sorted CD8+CD4-CCR7+CD45RA+ naive T cells.

The CDR3 region has the DNA TGCAGCGTTGACCCAGGGCCTCATATGAACACTGAAGCTTTCTTT. Translating it yields CSVDPGPHMNTEAFF. The V call is TRBV29-1, the J call TRBJ1-1; D might be TRBD1 (5 bases). This CDR3 region has 15 residues. V was trimmed by 3 bases and J by 0 bases, leaving 14 bases between them. In germline, CDR1 is SQVTM, CDR2 ANQGSEA.